The 11 T cell receptor beta chains given below trace back to one sample, sequenced in a study of Ad26.COV2.S vaccination and SARS-CoV-2 variants. Method: immunoSEQ multiplex PCR; TCRdb's copy keeps in-frame clones and lacks some. The table shows some 190,000 clones, with around 88% occurring only once. The specimen was peripheral blood, collected after recovery from COVID-19. The receptor source for this set is a human donor who had recovered from COVID-19.

V and J are TRBV9 and TRBJ2-1, with no clear D. Between the trimmed V and J ends, which lost 3 bases and 7 bases, there was a span of 5 bases. Germline-derived CDR1 and CDR2 are SGDLS and YYNGEE. This CDR3 is 11 amino acids long. This CDR3 reads CASSGVNEQFF. The CDR3 nucleotides read TGTGCCAGCAGCGGAGTTAATGAGCAGTTCTTC.

This chain joins TRBV7-9 and TRBJ1-6, with 7 bases fitting TRBD1. CDR3 length equals 16 residues. CDR1 and CDR2 from the germline V gene are SEHNR and FQNEAQ (reference sequence). Germline trimming cut 5 bases from V and 8 bases from J; bases unmatched to any gene: 12. The DNA for the CDR3 is TGTGCCAGCAGCGCACTCACAGGGGCGTTTGATTCACCCCTCCACTTT. Protein sequence: CASSALTGAFDSPLHF.

The rearrangement uses TRBV2 and TRBJ1-5; D is uncertain. CDR1 SNHLY and CDR2 FYNNEI come from the germline V gene. Trimming removed 1 base at V and 7 bases at J, with 14 bases between. CDR3 length equals 15 residues. The CDR3 DNA reads TGTGCCAGCAGTGAAGGAACCCTGGTGCGACAGCCCCAGCATTTT. This encodes CASSEGTLVRQPQHF.

The rearrangement links TRBV6-6 to TRBJ2-3, with 7 bases fitting TRBD2. The CDR3 contains 13 residues. With 6 bases clipped from V and 2 bases from J, the junction kept 2 bases outside the gene matches. Germline CDR1 MNHNY, CDR2 SVGAGI (reference sequence). CDR3 sequence reads: CASSRLATDTQYF. The CDR3 coding sequence is TGTGCCAGCAGCCGACTAGCCACAGATACGCAGTATTTT.

The chain couples TRBV2 to TRBJ2-7, with 8 bases identical to TRBD1. Germline V gives CDR1 SNHLY, CDR2 FYNNEI. V shed 1 base, J shed 3 bases, and the junction held 2 bases outside the gene matches. The CDR3 consists of 14 residues. The CDR3 sequence is CASSEGTGNYEQYF. The DNA for the CDR3 is TGTGCCAGCAGTGAAGGGACAGGGAACTACGAGCAGTACTTC.

This chain connects TRBV7-8 to TRBJ2-6; no definite D call. CDR3 length: 18 residues. V lost 5 bases and J lost 0, with 17 bases in between. Germline-derived CDR1 and CDR2 are SGHVS and FQNEAQ. CDR3 sequence reads: CASSPLGLTLSGANVLTF. The CDR3, as DNA: TGTGCCAGCAGCCCTCTTGGCCTCACTCTCTCTGGGGCCAACGTCCTGACTTTC. The whole variable domain, filled in from reference TRBV7-8 and TRBJ2-6, reads GAGVSQSPRYKVAKRGQDVALRCDPISGHVSLFWYQQALGQGPEFLTYFQNEAQLDKSGLPSDRFFAERPEGSVSTLKIQRTQQEDSAVYLCASSPLGLTLSGANVLTFGAGSRLTVL.

The chain joins TRBV18 to TRBJ2-7, with TRBD2 identical over 7 bases. The germline gives CDR1 KGHSH, CDR2 LQKENI. J gave up 7 bases and V 3 bases, and 3 bases lay outside the gene matches. CDR3 length equals 12 residues. The CDR3 DNA sequence: TGTGCCAGCTCACCGGGACTATCTGAGCAGTACTTC. Translation gives CASSPGLSEQYF.

This chain links TRBV4-1 with TRBJ2-3; D unresolved. This CDR3 has 13 amino acids. Trimming shortened V by 2 bases and J by 4 bases, and 7 bases separated the two germline ends. The germline V gene encodes CDR1 MGHRA and CDR2 YSYEKL. CDR3 sequence (DNA): TGCGCCAGCAGCCAACAGACCCCAGATACGCAGTATTTT. This translates into CASSQQTPDTQYF.

As DNA, the CDR3 is TGTGCCAGCAGCTTGGCTGGAATCGGGACCAACGAGCAGTACTTC. Translated, it gives CASSLAGIGTNEQYF. The chain links TRBV5-4 to TRBJ2-7, with D tentatively TRBD1 or TRBD2 (5 bases each). Germline CDR1 SGHNT, CDR2 YYREEE (reference sequence). Trimming pared 0 bases from V and 5 bases from J, leaving 15 bases between. CDR3 length equals 15 residues.

The chain's CDR3 is CASSQASGFYNEQFF. The CDR3 DNA reads TGCGCCAGCAGCCAAGCTAGCGGATTCTACAATGAGCAGTTCTTC. The chain links TRBV4-1 to TRBJ2-1; 7 positions match TRBD2. The CDR3 is 15 amino acids. The germline CDR1 and CDR2 sequences are MGHRA and YSYEKL. With V trimmed by 1 base and J by 3 bases, 3 bases remained unmatched.

This chain joins TRBV3-1 (or the pseudogene TRBV3-2) and TRBJ1-4; D unresolved. Trimming stripped 0 bases from V and 4 bases from J, with 12 bases between. The CDR3 spans 16 residues. Germline CDR1 is LGHDT and CDR2 is YNNKEL (reference sequence). Here the CDR3 DNA reads TGTGCCAGCAGCCAAGAGGTCGGGCTTTATAATGAAAAACTGTTTTTT. It yields the protein CASSQEVGLYNEKLFF.